This is a list of T cell receptor beta chains from one sample in a study of neurological immune-mediated disorders. TCRdb used MiXCR to reprocess the 5' RACE reads, holding one entry per CDR3 protein. The table shows about 49,000 distinct CDR3 sequences, with less than 12% occurring only once. The sample was PBMCs. All receptors come from a woman aged 40 to 50 in good health. Both conserved end residues are part of each CDR3.

j_call | v_call | cdr3_aa
TRBJ1-5 | TRBV10-3 | CAISESGGYNQPQHF
TRBJ1-2 | TRBV29-1 | CSVGRTESIGGYTF
TRBJ2-4 | TRBV20-1 | CSALTSGLAKNIQYF
TRBJ2-7 | TRBV27 | CASRTVAGGPGYEQYF
TRBJ2-3 | TRBV5-1 | CASSLWGQSTDTQYF
TRBJ1-1 | TRBV7-2 | CASSSTSGSPEAFF
TRBJ2-3 | TRBV24-1 | CATSDVTSSGDTQYF
TRBJ2-7 | TRBV6-6 | CASSYTGSLDEQYF
TRBJ1-3 | TRBV6-5 | CASSYSMDSSGNTIYF
TRBJ2-1 | TRBV7-3 | CASSPSRLAGGSDEQFF
TRBJ1-1 | TRBV20-1 | CSARDWTGENTEAFF
TRBJ2-7 | TRBV7-2 | CASSFSPGTAYEQYF
TRBJ2-7 | TRBV2 | CASSEAGSASSYEQYF
TRBJ2-2 | TRBV4-1 | CASSQDPGGRGELFF
TRBJ1-2 | TRBV5-5 | CASSLGGMKAGGYTF
TRBJ2-7 | TRBV5-6 | CASSLDRGTYEQYF
TRBJ2-5 | TRBV9 | CASSVGGQLGTQYF
TRBJ1-5 | TRBV20-1 | CSARDARSQPQHF
TRBJ1-1 | TRBV7-2 | CASSLTARNTEAFF
TRBJ1-1 | TRBV7-2 | CASSLSGTVGNTEAFF
TRBJ1-2 | TRBV7-9 | CASSLNMGQGNDGYTF
TRBJ2-1 | TRBV12-3/TRBV12-4 | CASLTRRNEQFF
TRBJ2-5 | TRBV14 | CASSLLWETQYF
TRBJ2-6 | TRBV2 | CASSRDREGFLTF
TRBJ1-1 | TRBV5-1 | CASSLQGAVTEAFF
TRBJ1-2 | TRBV29-1 | CIIGEGYGYTF
TRBJ1-5 | TRBV6-5 | CASSRGDRGNQPQHF
TRBJ2-1 | TRBV6-4 | CASSDTDSTYNEQFF
TRBJ1-3 | TRBV12-3/TRBV12-4 | CASSFLLGSFSGNTIYF
TRBJ2-5 | TRBV5-1 | CASTFGQGRWETQYF
TRBJ1-1 | TRBV5-5 | CASSPTRRGMDTEAFF
TRBJ1-1 | TRBV20-1 | CSPQLTEAFF
TRBJ1-1 | TRBV5-1 | CASSLGGDPEAFF
TRBJ2-5 | TRBV5-1 | CASSRRTGGTQETQYF
TRBJ2-3 | TRBV9 | CASSVESAGGVKTHTDTQYF
TRBJ2-3 | TRBV20-1 | CSARGVREADTQYF
TRBJ2-1 | TRBV20-1 | CSARDREMGPLWGYNEQFF
TRBJ2-4 | TRBV6-2/TRBV6-3 | CASSPPRRPENIQYF
TRBJ2-1 | TRBV6-2/TRBV6-3 | CASSYPNEWQFF
TRBJ1-2 | TRBV6-5 | CASSYSPEGNYGYTF
TRBJ2-2 | TRBV6-6 | CASSSTGTGGPGELFF
TRBJ2-1 | TRBV29-1 | CSVLAGGGNEQFF
TRBJ2-3 | TRBV12-3/TRBV12-4 | CASTTTSGRTDTQYF
TRBJ2-1 | TRBV15 | CATLSGQSSNEQFF
TRBJ2-5 | TRBV10-3 | CAISSGQTQETQYF
TRBJ2-7 | TRBV20-1 | CSARLILRTLTLNSYEQYF
TRBJ1-2 | TRBV12-3/TRBV12-4 | CASTFTAANYGYTF
TRBJ1-1 | TRBV29-1 | CSAPADGEAFF
TRBJ2-7 | TRBV6-1 | CASSLGPIEILEYF
TRBJ1-1 | TRBV7-3 | CASSSTGAENTEAFF
TRBJ2-2 | TRBV5-1 | CASSNGQGARTGELFF
TRBJ2-2 | TRBV10-3 | CAIKTSSGGTNTGELFF
TRBJ2-1 | TRBV4-3 | CASSQGSAGELEQFF
TRBJ2-1 | TRBV20-1 | CSARGDGAGGPGEQFF
TRBJ2-1 | TRBV2 | CASSDGTHPVEFF
TRBJ2-5 | TRBV12-3/TRBV12-4 | CASRRAGAMVETQYF
TRBJ2-5 | TRBV9 | CASSVEGWGFETQYF
TRBJ1-1 | TRBV12-3/TRBV12-4 | CASSLVPGGTEAFF
TRBJ1-3 | TRBV12-3/TRBV12-4 | CASSSGTGLTGGNTIYF
TRBJ2-7 | TRBV18 | CASSPSEASYEQYF